This T cell receptor beta chain was documented in a study of blood T cell repertoires in COVID-19. Authors' data handling: It was from reference gene primer amplification that nucleated cell counts were estimated. This table comes from immunoSEQ multiplex PCR, and its TCRdb copy is limited to in-frame clones, with some not included. D and trimming were read from the DNA, whereas the V and J calls and clone size are those reported in that table. The sample consists of over 200,000 clones, roughly 86% of them appearing once. What was sequenced was peripheral blood. This receptor was obtained from a woman aged 55-69 years with acute or convalescent COVID-19.

The CDR3 DNA sequence: TGTGCCAGCAGTAACAACGGGGTCTATGGCTACACCTTC. Protein sequence: CASSNNGVYGYTF. This sequence joins TRBV28 and TRBJ1-2; no firm D call. The germline V gene has CDR1 MDHEN and CDR2 SYDVKM. V lost 5 bases and J lost 4, with 11 bases in between. There are 13 residues in the CDR3.